Included here is one T cell receptor beta chain sequence, with context. The antigen remains undetermined. This specimen comes from a study of T cells expressing NK-cell markers. Whole-study context: Repertoires of TCR beta were obtained from T cells sorted as CD3+CD56+NKG2C+, CD3+CD56+NKG2C- and CD3+CD56-NKG2C+. Of eight sequenced donors, seven were HCMV-seropositive and one HCMV-seronegative.

Using the 5' RACE reads, TCRdb records one entry per CDR3 protein without DNA. The sample includes about 180,000 distinct CDR3 sequences. The CDR3 sequence is 15 residues long. Germline-derived CDR1 and CDR2 are LGHNA and YNFKEQ. Study conclusions and caveats: Expanded NKG2C+ T cell clones had unclear HCMV specificity. In four donors, these clonotypes also led the CD3+CD56-NKG2C+ fraction.

The sequenced sample was blood T cells: a sorted CD56 or NKG2C T cell subset, CD4+ or CD8+ T cells, or bulk PBMC T cells (not recorded which). The TCR originated in a woman between 18 and 70 years old in good health. This chain joins TRBV4-2 and TRBJ2-7. The CDR3 here is CASSQERTSSYEQYF.